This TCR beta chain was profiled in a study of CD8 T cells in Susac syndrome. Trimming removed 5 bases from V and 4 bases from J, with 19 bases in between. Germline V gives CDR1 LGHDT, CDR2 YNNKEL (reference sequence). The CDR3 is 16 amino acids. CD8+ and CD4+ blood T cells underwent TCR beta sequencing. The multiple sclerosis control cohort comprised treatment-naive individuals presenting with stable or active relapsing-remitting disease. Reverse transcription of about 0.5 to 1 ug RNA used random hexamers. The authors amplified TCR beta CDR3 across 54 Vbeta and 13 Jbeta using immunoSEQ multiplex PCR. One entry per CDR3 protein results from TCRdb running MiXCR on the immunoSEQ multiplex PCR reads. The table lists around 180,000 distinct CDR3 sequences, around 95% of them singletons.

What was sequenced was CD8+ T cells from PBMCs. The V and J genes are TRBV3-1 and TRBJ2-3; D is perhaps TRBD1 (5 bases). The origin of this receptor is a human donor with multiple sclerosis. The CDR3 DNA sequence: TGTGCCAGCAGCTCCTACAAGGGGATAGATTCAGATACGCAGTATTTT. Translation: CASSSYKGIDSDTQYF.